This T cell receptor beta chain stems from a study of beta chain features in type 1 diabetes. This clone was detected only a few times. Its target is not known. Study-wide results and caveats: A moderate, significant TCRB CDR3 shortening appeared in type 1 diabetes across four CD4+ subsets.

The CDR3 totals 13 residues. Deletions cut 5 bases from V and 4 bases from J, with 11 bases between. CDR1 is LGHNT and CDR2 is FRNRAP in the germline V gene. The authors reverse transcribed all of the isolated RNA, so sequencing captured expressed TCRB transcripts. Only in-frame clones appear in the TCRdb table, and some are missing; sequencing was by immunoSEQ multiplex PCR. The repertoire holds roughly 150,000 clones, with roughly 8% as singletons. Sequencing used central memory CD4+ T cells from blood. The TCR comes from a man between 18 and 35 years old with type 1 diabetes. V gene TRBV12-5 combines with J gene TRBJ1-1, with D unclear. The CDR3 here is CASGKTVGTEAFF. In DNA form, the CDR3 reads TGTGCTAGTGGTAAAACGGTCGGCACTGAAGCTTTCTTT.